This T cell receptor (beta chain) was sequenced during a study of blood T cell repertoires in COVID-19. Sequenced by immunoSEQ multiplex PCR; TCRdb stores in-frame clones only, minus some. The table includes about 200,000 clones, over 60% detected once. V was clipped by 0 bases and J by 3 bases, with 7 bases between them. The CDR3 runs 14 residues. In germline, CDR1 is MNHEY, CDR2 SVGAGI. The TCR comes from a woman between 65 and 79 years old with acute or convalescent COVID-19. The sample taken for sequencing was peripheral blood. J is TRBJ2-3 and V is TRBV6-5, with D tentatively TRBD1 (5 bases). The CDR3 loop reads CASSYSPGTDTQYF. DNA for the CDR3: TGTGCCAGCAGTTACTCCCCAGGGACAGATACGCAGTATTTT.